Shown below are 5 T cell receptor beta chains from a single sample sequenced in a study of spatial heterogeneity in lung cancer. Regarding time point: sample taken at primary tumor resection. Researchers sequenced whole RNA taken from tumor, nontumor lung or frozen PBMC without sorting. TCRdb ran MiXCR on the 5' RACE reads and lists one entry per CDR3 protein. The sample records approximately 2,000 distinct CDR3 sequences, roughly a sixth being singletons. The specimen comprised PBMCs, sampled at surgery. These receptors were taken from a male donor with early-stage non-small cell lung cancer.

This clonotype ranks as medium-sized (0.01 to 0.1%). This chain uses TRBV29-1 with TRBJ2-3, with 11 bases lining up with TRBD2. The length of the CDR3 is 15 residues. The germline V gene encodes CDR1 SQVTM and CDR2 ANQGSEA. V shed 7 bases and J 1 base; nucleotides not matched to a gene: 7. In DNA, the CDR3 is TGCAGCGGCACTAGCGGGAGTGGAGGCACAGATACGCAGTATTTT. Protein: CSGTSGSGGTDTQYF.

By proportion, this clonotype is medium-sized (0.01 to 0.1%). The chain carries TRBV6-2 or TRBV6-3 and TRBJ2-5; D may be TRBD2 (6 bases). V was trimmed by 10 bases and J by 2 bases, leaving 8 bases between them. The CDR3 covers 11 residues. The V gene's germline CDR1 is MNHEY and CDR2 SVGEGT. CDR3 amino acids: CAIAEQETQYF. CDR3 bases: TGTGCCATAGCGGAGCAAGAGACCCAGTACTTC.

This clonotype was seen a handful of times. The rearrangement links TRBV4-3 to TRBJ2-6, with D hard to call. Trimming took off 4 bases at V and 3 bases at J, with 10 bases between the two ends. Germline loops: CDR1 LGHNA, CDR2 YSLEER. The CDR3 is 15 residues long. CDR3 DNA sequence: TGCGCCAGCAGCCCAACTTCCGGTGGGGCCAACGTCCTGACTTTC. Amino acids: CASSPTSGGANVLTF.

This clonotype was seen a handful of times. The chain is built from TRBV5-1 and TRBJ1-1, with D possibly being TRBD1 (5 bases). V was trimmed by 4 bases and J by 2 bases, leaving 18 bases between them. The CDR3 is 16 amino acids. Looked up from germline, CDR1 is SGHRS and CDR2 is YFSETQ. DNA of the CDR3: TGCGCCAGCAGCGACGGGACCGACGGCCTTAACACTGAAGCTTTCTTT. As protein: CASSDGTDGLNTEAFF.

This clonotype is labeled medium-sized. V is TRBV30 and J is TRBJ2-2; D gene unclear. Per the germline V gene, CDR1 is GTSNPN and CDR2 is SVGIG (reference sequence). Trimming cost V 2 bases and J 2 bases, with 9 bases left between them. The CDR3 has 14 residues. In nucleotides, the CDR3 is TGTGCCTGGAGTCGGTACCCAAACACCGGGGAGCTGTTTTTT. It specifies CAWSRYPNTGELFF.